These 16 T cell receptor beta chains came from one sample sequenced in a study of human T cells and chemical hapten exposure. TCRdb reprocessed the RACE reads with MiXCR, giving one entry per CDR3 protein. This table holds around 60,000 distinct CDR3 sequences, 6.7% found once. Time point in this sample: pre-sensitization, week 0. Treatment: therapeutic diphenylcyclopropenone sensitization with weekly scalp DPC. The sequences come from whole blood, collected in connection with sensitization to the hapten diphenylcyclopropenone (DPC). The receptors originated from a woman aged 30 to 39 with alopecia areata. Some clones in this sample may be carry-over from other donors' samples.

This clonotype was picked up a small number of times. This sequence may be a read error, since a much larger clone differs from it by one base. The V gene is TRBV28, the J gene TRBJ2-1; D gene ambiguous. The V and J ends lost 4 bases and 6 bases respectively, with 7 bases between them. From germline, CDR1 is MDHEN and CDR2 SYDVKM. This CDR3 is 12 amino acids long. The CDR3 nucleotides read TGTGCCAGCAGTTCCAGTGGCAATGAGCAGTTCTTC. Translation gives CASSSSGNEQFF.

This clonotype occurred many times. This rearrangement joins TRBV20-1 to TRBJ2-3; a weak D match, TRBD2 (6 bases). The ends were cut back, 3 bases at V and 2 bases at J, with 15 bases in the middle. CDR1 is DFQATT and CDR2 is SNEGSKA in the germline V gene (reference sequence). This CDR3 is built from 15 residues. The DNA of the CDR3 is TGCAGTGCTAGTTTCGGCGGGGCCCTCACAGATACGCAGTATTTT. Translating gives CSASFGGALTDTQYF.

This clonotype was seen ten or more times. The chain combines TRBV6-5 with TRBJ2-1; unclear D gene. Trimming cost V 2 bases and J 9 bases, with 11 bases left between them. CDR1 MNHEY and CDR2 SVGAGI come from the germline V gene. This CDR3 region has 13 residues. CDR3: CASSYVEGGEQFF. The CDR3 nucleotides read TGTGCCAGCAGTTACGTGGAAGGTGGTGAGCAGTTCTTC.

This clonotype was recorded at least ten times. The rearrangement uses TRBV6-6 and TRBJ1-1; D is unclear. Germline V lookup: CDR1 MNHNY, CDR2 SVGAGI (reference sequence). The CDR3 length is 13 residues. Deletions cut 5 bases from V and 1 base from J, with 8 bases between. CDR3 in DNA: TGTGCCAGCAGTCCCCACACGAACACTGAAGCTTTCTTT. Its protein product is CASSPHTNTEAFF.

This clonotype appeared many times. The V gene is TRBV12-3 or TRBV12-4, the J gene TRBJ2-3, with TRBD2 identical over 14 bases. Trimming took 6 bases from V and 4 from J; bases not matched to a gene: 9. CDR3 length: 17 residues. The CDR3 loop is CASRTGLAGVGADTQYF. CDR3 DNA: TGTGCCAGCAGAACGGGACTAGCGGGGGTAGGCGCAGATACGCAGTATTTT.

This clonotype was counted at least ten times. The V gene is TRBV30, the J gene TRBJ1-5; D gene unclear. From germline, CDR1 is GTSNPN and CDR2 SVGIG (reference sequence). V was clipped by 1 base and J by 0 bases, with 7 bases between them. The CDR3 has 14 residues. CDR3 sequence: CAWSEVDSNQPQHF. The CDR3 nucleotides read TGTGCCTGGAGTGAAGTTGATAGCAATCAGCCCCAGCATTTT.

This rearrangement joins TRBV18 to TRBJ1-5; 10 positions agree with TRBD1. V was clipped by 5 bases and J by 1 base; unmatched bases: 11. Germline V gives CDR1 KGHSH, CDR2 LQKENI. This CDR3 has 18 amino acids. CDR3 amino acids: CASSASGTGVGSNQPQHF. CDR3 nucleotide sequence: TGTGCCAGCTCAGCATCCGGGACAGGGGTCGGAAGCAATCAGCCCCAGCATTTT.

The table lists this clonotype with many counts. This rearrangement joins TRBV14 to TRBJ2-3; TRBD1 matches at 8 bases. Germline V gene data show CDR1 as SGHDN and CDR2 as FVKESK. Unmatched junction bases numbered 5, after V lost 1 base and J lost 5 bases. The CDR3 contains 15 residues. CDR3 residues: CASSQVARGQDTQYF. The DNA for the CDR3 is TGTGCCAGCAGCCAAGTGGCCAGGGGGCAAGATACGCAGTATTTT.

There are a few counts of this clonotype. The CDR3 reads CASIFGRPGTDTQYF. The CDR3 nucleotides are TGTGCCAGCATTTTTGGGCGTCCTGGCACAGATACGCAGTATTTT. The chain recombines TRBV12-3 or TRBV12-4 with TRBJ2-3; no clear D gene. V gave up 7 bases and J gave up 1 base, with 15 bases separating them. The CDR3 contains 15 residues.

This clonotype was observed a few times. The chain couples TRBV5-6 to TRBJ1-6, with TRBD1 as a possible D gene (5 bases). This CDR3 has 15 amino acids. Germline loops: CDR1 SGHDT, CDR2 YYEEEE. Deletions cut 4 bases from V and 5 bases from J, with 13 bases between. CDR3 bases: TGTGCCAGCAGCCCCTTCGGGGGAGATAATTCACCCCTCCACTTT. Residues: CASSPFGGDNSPLHF.

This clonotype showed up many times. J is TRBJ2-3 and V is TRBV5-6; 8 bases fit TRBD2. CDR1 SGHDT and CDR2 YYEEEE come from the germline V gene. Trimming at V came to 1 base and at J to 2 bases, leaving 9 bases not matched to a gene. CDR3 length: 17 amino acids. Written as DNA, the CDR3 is TGTGCCAGCAGCTTGATAGGCGGGGGGATCCACACAGATACGCAGTATTTT. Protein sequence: CASSLIGGGIHTDTQYF.

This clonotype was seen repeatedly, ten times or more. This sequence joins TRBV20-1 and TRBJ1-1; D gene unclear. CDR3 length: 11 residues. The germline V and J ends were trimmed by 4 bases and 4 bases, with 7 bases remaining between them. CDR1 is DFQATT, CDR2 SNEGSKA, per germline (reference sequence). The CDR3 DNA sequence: TGCAGTGCTATGGGTGGCACTGAAGCTTTCTTT. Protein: CSAMGGTEAFF.

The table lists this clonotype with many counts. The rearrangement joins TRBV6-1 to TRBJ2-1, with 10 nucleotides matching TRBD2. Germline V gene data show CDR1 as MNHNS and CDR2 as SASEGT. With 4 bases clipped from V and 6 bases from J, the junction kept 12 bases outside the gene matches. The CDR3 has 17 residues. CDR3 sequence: CASSADKTSGEINEQFF. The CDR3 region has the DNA TGTGCCAGCAGTGCAGACAAAACTAGCGGGGAAATCAATGAGCAGTTCTTC.

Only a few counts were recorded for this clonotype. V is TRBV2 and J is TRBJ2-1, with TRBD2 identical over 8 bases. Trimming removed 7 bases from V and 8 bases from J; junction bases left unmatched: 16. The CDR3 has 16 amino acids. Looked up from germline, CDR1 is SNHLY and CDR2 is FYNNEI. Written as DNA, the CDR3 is TGTGCCAGCAACATACCCTCGGGACTAGAATTCCATGAGCAGTTCTTC. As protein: CASNIPSGLEFHEQFF.

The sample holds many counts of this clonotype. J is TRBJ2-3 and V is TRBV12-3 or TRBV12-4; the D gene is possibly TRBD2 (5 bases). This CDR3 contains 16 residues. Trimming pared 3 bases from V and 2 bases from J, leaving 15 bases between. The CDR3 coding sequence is TGTGCCAGCAGTTTGGCCGTAGCGTACCTCACAGATACGCAGTATTTT. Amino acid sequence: CASSLAVAYLTDTQYF.

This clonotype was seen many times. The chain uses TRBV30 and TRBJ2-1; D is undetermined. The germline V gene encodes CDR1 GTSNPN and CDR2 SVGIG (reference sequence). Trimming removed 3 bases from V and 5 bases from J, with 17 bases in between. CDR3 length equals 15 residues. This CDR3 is CAWSGNWRSDNEQFF. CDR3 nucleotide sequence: TGTGCCTGGAGCGGTAATTGGCGGTCGGACAATGAGCAGTTCTTC.